This TCR beta chain was recovered during a study of shared clonotypes between healthy human individuals (dated by TCRdb to about 2020). About the full investigation: The cohort included a few men and a couple of women between 18 and 49 years of age. To increase sequencing depth and limit assay-specific biases, different laboratories used diverse techniques to prepare libraries and sequence TCR repertoires. For each donor, three plates each were used for CD4 naive and CD4 memory, two plates were used for CD8 naive, and one plate was used for CD8 memory. Per donor, leukapheresis produced somewhere between about 0.9 and 9.5 billion PBMCs. To estimate repertoire size and how much clonotypes are shared between individuals, the study performed deep sequencing of blood TCR repertoires from roughly five healthy adults. The paper's findings and limits, for the study overall: Based on pairwise subsampling, the degree of clonotype sharing among donors was expected to be affected by sequencing depth. Sampling was restricted to blood, and TCR repertoires in tissues likely differ from the TCR repertoires found in blood. About 5% of naive CD4, 3.5% of naive CD8, roughly 2.4% of memory CD4, and approximately 0.39% of memory CD8 clonotypes were shared across several donors. Clonotypes shared by all four sorted-subset donors showed higher generation probabilities than non-shared clonotypes. Estimated clonotype richness was generally larger for naive than for memory subsets. The small number of donors limited the genetic and exposure-history diversity represented. Rarefaction of sorted-subset datasets indicated incomplete sequencing despite the large sequencing depth.

Relative to germline, V is 3 bases shorter and J is 8 bases shorter, with 14 bases between their ends. From the cysteine up to the phenylalanine, the CDR3 has a length of 13 residues. Just the 39-base CDR3 DNA is kept, in frame starting at base 1. For CDR1 and CDR2, the germline V gene (reference sequence) lists PRHDT and FYEKMQ. CD8 naive samples consisted of CD45RO-negative cells that were positively selected for CCR7, yielding a CD45RA+CCR7+ population without TemRA cells. The donors were healthy, HIV-negative adults with no recently reported acute infections or vaccinations. Every donor was a Caucasian adult living in Nashville, Tennessee, USA. Blood was obtained by leukapheresis, after which PBMCs were separated by Ficoll-Histopaque density gradient centrifugation and cryopreserved in liquid nitrogen vapor phase. Analytical flow cytometry was used to check the purity and quantity of each magnetically sorted T cell population. Each sorted fraction had its genomic DNA isolated and then quantified by UV absorbance on a Nanodrop 2000c.

Note on this clone: Its antigen is currently not known. No qualities accompany the bases; no much larger clone lies one base away.

Using the deep immunoSEQ assay, TCR CDR3 regions were amplified from genomic DNA by multiplex PCR. For each cell subset, the extracted genomic DNA was distributed evenly across all wells of several immunoSEQ 96-well plates, and each plate served as one replicate. For sorted subsets, 200 ng of genomic DNA, equivalent to some 30,000 T cell genomes, went into each replicate PCR. Purified libraries were measured with a Qubit 3.0 fluorometer, size-checked on a Bioanalyzer 2100, and measured again with the KAPA Library Quantification kit. Every immunoSEQ 96-well plate was sequenced on a separate single-read 150-cycle Illumina NextSeq 550 flow cell. Per the source publication's procedure: Because the immunoSEQ output held only junctional sequences and lacked quality scores, the filtering could not match the filtering applied to full-length reads. Sequences were annotated with PyIR, a Python wrapper for IgBLAST v1.9, and V/J genes and CDR3 were assigned using IMGT germline references. Reads were filtered out if the reads had weak V/J assignments (E-value above 1e-6), no CDR3, stop codons, out-of-frame junctions, or ambiguous translated residues. V3J clonotypes were defined as sequences sharing the same inferred V gene, J gene, and CDR3 amino acid sequence. Percentage overlap between repertoires was calculated by dividing the number of shared unique clonotypes by the size of the smaller repertoire. Three approaches were used to assess repertoire richness: RTK rarefaction, the Chao1 estimator, and Recon v2.1 estimates of unobserved clonotypes. For all TCRbeta clonotypes obtained by the gDNA method from a few donors, generation probabilities were computed with OLGA. This immuneACCESS table, as held by TCRdb, lists in-frame sequences with V and J called but not all clones. Of the missing ones, under half trace to an unresolved V gene in checked studies; the others have no known cause. V and J calls plus clone size are reproduced from that table; the DNA served to infer D and trimming. The sample profile shows over 800,000 clones; 85% to 95% of them were found once. The ten largest clones take up 24% of the sample.

The source material was naive CD8+ T cells sorted from blood. In the paper's terms, the cell subset or site label means: CD45RA+CCR7+. The rearrangement joined TRBV13 to TRBJ2-7, with no reliable assignment of the D segment. The source of this sequence is a man aged 30-40 years in good health. The nucleotides are TGTGCCAGCAGCTTGGGTGGGATCGGGCAGCAGTACTTC. This is translated as CASSLGGIGQQYF.